The rows below give T cell receptor beta chains drawn from one sample of a study of T cell responses to AZD1222 COVID-19 vaccine. The assay was immunoSEQ multiplex PCR, and TCRdb's table has in-frame clones only and misses some. The data show 130,000 or so clones, around 90% seen once. Here the sequenced sample was peripheral blood, taken 28 days after the second AZD1222 dose. These receptors came from an adult who received the AZD1222 COVID-19 vaccine. Both conserved end residues are part of each CDR3. The D gene is left open where the match is weak. Expanded clones are given a class, and other clones once, few, many or no size at all.

>TRBJ2-5|.|TRBV21-1|.
CASSNRGDRGLQETQYF
TGTGCCAGCAGCAATAGGGGGGACAGGGGGCTTCAAGAGACCCAGTACTTC
>TRBJ2-7|.|TRBV2|.
CASRLNTLGEQYF
TGTGCCAGCAGGCTCAACACCCTGGGAGAGCAGTACTTC
>TRBJ2-5|TRBD1|TRBV5-1|.
CASSFRQGGLQETQYF
TGCGCCAGCAGCTTTCGACAGGGCGGTCTACAAGAGACCCAGTACTTC
>TRBJ2-1|.|TRBV29-1|.
CSVESVGSVSYNEQFF
TGCAGCGTTGAATCCGTCGGGTCCGTCTCCTACAATGAGCAGTTCTTC
>TRBJ1-2|.|TRBV7-9|.
CASMRTGNYGYTF
TGTGCCAGCATGAGAACAGGGAACTATGGCTACACCTTC
>TRBJ1-3|.|TRBV7-2|.
CASSFPRATGNTIYF
TGTGCCAGCAGCTTCCCCAGGGCCACCGGAAACACCATATATTTT
>TRBJ2-2|.|TRBV30|.
CAWRSLARGTGELFF
TGTGCCTGGAGATCTCTGGCGAGGGGCACCGGGGAGCTGTTTTTT
>TRBJ2-1|.|TRBV9|.
CASSQGRLKYNEQFF
TGTGCCAGCAGCCAAGGTAGGCTAAAATACAATGAGCAGTTCTTC
>TRBJ1-3|.|TRBV7-8|few
CASSHLGLGSSGNTIYF
TGTGCCAGCAGCCATCTGGGTTTGGGGAGCTCTGGAAACACCATATATTTT
>TRBJ2-7|.|TRBV28|.
CASGDPGRGEQYF
TGTGCCAGCGGGGACCCCGGGAGAGGTGAGCAGTACTTC
>TRBJ2-3|.|TRBV5-1|.
CASSEGRRGQGWVTDTQYF
TGCGCCAGCAGCGAGGGACGGCGAGGTCAAGGTTGGGTCACAGATACGCAGTATTTT
>TRBJ1-1|TRBD1|TRBV19|.
CASKPTGMDTEAFF
TGTGCCAGTAAACCGACAGGGATGGACACTGAAGCTTTCTTT
>TRBJ2-7|.|TRBV11-2|.
CASSSGTFGEQYF
TGTGCCAGCAGCTCCGGGACTTTCGGCGAGCAGTACTTC
>TRBJ2-7|TRBD1|TRBV27|.
CASRYGQGPTYEQYF
TGTGCCAGCAGGTACGGACAGGGGCCAACCTACGAGCAGTACTTC
>TRBJ2-1|.|TRBV12-3/TRBV12-4|.
CASRFFDEQFF
TGTGCCAGCAGATTTTTCGATGAGCAGTTCTTC
>TRBJ1-4|.|TRBV7-9|.
CASDAGATNEKLFF
TGTGCCAGCGATGCAGGCGCAACTAATGAAAAACTGTTTTTT
>TRBJ2-7|.|TRBV1|.
CTSSPRGRIHEQYF
TGCACCAGCAGCCCTCGAGGGCGTATACACGAGCAGTACTTC
>TRBJ2-3|.|TRBV12-3/TRBV12-4|.
CASRRSTDTQYF
TGTGCCAGCAGGCGCAGCACAGATACGCAGTATTTT
>TRBJ2-5|TRBD2|TRBV6-4|.
CASSTGLAGGRETQYF
TGTGCCAGCAGTACCGGACTAGCGGGAGGGCGGGAGACCCAGTACTTC
>TRBJ1-2|.|TRBV19|.
CASSTSSHLLNYGYTF
TGTGCCAGTAGTACCTCGTCCCACTTATTGAACTATGGCTACACCTTC
>TRBJ1-1|.|TRBV7-8|.
CASSSTFRTEAFF
TGTGCCAGCAGCTCGACATTTCGCACTGAAGCTTTCTTT
>TRBJ1-3|.|TRBV29-1|.
CSVKTDSGNTIYF
TGCAGCGTTAAAACGGACTCTGGAAACACCATATATTTT
>TRBJ2-3|.|TRBV7-7|.
CASSLGLGGTDTQYF
TGTGCCAGCAGCTTGGGGCTGGGGGGCACAGATACGCAGTATTTT
>TRBJ2-3|.|TRBV3-1/TRBV3-2|.
CASSQDRGGWNTQYF
TGTGCCAGCAGCCAAGATAGAGGGGGGTGGAATACGCAGTATTTT
>TRBJ2-5|TRBD2|TRBV5-1|.
CASSGGLAGGSETQYF
TGCGCCAGCAGCGGCGGACTAGCGGGAGGTTCAGAGACCCAGTACTTC
>TRBJ1-1|.|TRBV10-2|.
CASRGGQNTEAFF
TGCGCCAGCAGGGGGGGCCAGAACACTGAAGCTTTCTTT
>TRBJ2-7|.|TRBV7-2|.
CASSLDYSAQYF
TGTGCCAGCAGCTTAGATTATTCCGCGCAGTACTTC
>TRBJ1-6|.|TRBV18|.
CASSPEGPSILALHF
TGTGCCAGCTCACCAGAGGGACCGAGTATACTGGCCCTCCACTTT
>TRBJ2-2|TRBD2|TRBV5-1|.
CASSLVRGRPTGELFF
TGCGCCAGCAGCTTGGTTCGCGGGAGACCCACCGGGGAGCTGTTTTTT
>TRBJ2-7|.|TRBV28|.
CASSRTPEQYF
TGTGCCAGCAGTAGGACACCTGAGCAGTACTTC
>TRBJ1-2|.|TRBV12-3/TRBV12-4|.
CASTTRSSYGYTF
TGTGCCAGCACGACCAGGTCCTCGTATGGCTACACCTTC
>TRBJ1-2|.|TRBV18|.
CASSPRGTPVLGNYGYTF
TGTGCCAGCTCACCCCGCGGGACGCCTGTCCTGGGGAACTATGGCTACACCTTC
>TRBJ2-2|.|TRBV11-1|.
CASSLFRTGPGELFF
TGTGCCAGCAGCTTATTCCGAACAGGGCCCGGGGAGCTGTTTTTT
>TRBJ2-2|.|TRBV5-4|.
CASSLNRQVNTGELFF
TGTGCCAGCAGCCTCAATCGACAGGTTAACACCGGGGAGCTGTTTTTT
>TRBJ1-2|.|TRBV7-9|.
CASSPTTAGFADGYTF
TGTGCCAGCAGCCCAACGACAGCCGGCTTCGCGGATGGCTACACCTTC
>TRBJ1-2|TRBD1|TRBV6-5|.
CASSYDRGSDGYTF
TGTGCCAGCAGTTACGACAGGGGTTCGGATGGCTACACCTTC
>TRBJ2-1|.|TRBV5-1|once
CASSVRPGDEQFF
TGCGCCAGCAGCGTCAGACCGGGAGATGAGCAGTTCTTC
>TRBJ2-1|.|TRBV5-1|.
CASSLDNEQFF
TGCGCCAGCAGTCTAGACAATGAGCAGTTCTTC
>TRBJ1-6|.|TRBV4-1|.
CASSSGEGSPLHF
TGCGCCAGCAGCTCCGGGGAGGGTTCACCCCTCCACTTT
>TRBJ2-5|.|TRBV11-2|.
CASTFLEVRGETQYF
TGTGCCAGCACCTTTTTAGAGGTGAGAGGAGAGACCCAGTACTTC
>TRBJ1-3|.|TRBV28|.
CASSSGGGASGNTIYF
TGTGCCAGCAGTTCCGGAGGAGGGGCCTCTGGAAACACCATATATTTT
>TRBJ2-7|.|TRBV4-2|.
CASSQEGRGEQYF
TGTGCCAGCAGCCAGGAAGGGAGAGGCGAGCAGTACTTC